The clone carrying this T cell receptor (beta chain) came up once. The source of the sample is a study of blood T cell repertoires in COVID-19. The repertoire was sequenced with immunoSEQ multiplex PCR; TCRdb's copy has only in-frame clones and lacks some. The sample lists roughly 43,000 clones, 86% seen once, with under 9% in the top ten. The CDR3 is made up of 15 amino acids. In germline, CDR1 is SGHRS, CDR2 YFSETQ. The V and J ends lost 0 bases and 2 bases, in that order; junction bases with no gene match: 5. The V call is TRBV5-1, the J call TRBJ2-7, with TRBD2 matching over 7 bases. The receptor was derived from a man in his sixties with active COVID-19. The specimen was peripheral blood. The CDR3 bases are TGCGCCAGCAGCTTGGGGGCGGCGGGAGCCTACGAGCAGTACTTC. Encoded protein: CASSLGAAGAYEQYF.